This T cell receptor (beta chain) appears in the sequencing data of a study of blood T cells in healthy people across ages. General study points: Long-lived donors had more naive CD4+ cells and higher diversity than aged donors.

This clonotype was counted ten times or more. No antigen is known for it. The use of a sample-barcoded 5' primer and a J-beta primer mix characterized a second PCR of about 7 to 12 cycles. Template switching added a 12-random-nucleotide identifier to every cDNA molecule. The yield of each sample was at least 2.5 million CDR3-containing paired-end reads. MiXCR, run by TCRdb on the 5' RACE reads, gives a single entry per CDR3 protein. The sample records 850,000 or so distinct CDR3 sequences, 25% to 30% being singletons. With V trimmed by 3 bases and J by 7 bases, 7 bases remained unmatched. The CDR3 sequence is 14 residues long. CDR1 and CDR2 from the germline V gene are SGHRS and YFSETQ. Researchers isolated at least 6.5 million PBMCs per sample.

This clonotype originated in a woman of 80 years or more in good health. Sequenced material: blood. The chain has TRBV5-1 and TRBJ2-1; 7 bases are shared with TRBD2. CDR3 nucleotide sequence: TGCGCCAGCAGCTCCACCGGGGGGAGGAATGAGCAGTTCTTC. Translating it yields CASSSTGGRNEQFF.